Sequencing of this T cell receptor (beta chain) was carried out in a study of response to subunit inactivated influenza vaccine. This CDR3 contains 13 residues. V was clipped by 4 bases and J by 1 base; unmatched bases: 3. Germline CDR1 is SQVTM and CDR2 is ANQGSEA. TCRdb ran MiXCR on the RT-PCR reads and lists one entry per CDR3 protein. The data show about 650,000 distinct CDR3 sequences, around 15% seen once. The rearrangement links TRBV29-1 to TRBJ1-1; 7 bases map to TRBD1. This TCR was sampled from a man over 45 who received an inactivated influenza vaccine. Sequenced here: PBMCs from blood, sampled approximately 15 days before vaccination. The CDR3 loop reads CSVGNRGNTEAFF. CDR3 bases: TGCAGCGTTGGAAACAGGGGGAACACTGAAGCTTTCTTT.